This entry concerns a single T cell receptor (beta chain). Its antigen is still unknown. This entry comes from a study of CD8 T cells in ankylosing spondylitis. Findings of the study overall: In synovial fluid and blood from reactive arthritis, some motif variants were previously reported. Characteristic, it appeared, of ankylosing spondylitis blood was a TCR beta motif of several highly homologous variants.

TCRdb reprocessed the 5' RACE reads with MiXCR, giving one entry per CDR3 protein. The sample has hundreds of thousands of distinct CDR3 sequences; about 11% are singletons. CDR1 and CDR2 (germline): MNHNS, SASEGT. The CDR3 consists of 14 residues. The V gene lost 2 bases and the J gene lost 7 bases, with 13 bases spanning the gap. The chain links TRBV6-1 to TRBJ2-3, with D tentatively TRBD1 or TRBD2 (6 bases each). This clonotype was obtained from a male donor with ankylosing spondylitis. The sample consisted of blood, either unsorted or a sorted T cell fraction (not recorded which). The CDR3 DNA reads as TGTGCCAGCAGTGAACAGCAGGGGAGGTATACGCAGTATTTT. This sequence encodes CASSEQQGRYTQYF.